This T cell receptor (beta chain) was identified in a study of blood T cell repertoires in COVID-19. Study-level background: COVID-19 samples from acute and convalescent phases originated in the United States, Italy and Spain. In each case, the material was cDNA or gDNA derived from T cells, B-cell-depleted T cells, or PBMCs.

Looked up from germline, CDR1 is SEHNR and CDR2 is FQNEAQ (reference sequence). V shed 5 bases, J shed 5 bases, and the junction held 14 bases outside the gene matches. This CDR3 contains 17 residues. In the study's own analysis: Counts of nucleated cells, estimated from reference gene primer amplification, were obtained. TCRdb's table, derived via immunoSEQ multiplex PCR, lists solely in-frame clones and lacks some. Clone size and the V and J calls come from that table; the DNA yielded D and trimming. The table lists around 81,000 clones, around 80% of them singletons. Sequenced material: peripheral blood. This chain links TRBV7-9 with TRBJ2-3; 9 bases map to TRBD2. This clonotype originated in a human donor in a cohort sampled during active COVID-19. In nucleotides, the CDR3 is TGTGCCAGCAGCCAACCCACTGGCGGGGGGGCCTTAGATACGCAGTATTTT. It translates to CASSQPTGGGALDTQYF.